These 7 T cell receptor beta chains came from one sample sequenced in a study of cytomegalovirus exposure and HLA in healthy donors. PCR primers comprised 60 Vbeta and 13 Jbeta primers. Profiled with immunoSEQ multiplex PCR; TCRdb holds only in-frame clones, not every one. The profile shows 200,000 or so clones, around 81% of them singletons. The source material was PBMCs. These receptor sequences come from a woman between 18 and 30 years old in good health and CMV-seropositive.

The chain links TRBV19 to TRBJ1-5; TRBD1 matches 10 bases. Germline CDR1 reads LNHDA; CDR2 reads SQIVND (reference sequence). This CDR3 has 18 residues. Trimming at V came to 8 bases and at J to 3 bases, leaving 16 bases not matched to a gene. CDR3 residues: CASRGRDRGFGVNQPQHF. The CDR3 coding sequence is TGTGCCAGTCGGGGTCGGGACAGGGGTTTCGGGGTCAATCAGCCCCAGCATTTT. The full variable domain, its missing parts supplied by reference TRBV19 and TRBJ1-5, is DGGITQSPKYLFRKEGQNVTLSCEQNLNHDAMYWYRQDPGQGLRLIYYSQIVNDFQKGDIAEGYSVSREKKESFPLTVTSAQKNPTAFYLCASRGRDRGFGVNQPQHFGDGTRLSIL.

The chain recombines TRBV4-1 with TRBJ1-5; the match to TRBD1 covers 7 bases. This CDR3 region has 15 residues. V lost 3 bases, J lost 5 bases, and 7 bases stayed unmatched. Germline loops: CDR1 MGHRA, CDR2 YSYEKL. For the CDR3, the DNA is TGCGCCAGCAGCCATGCGACAGGGTGGGATCAGCCCCAGCATTTT. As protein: CASSHATGWDQPQHF.

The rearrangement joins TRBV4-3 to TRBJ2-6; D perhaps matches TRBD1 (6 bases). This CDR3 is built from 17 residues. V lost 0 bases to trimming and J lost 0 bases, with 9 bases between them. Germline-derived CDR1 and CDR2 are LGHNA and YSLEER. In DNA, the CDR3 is TGCGCCAGCAGCCAAGACCCACAGGGCTCTGGGGCCAACGTCCTGACTTTC. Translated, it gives CASSQDPQGSGANVLTF.

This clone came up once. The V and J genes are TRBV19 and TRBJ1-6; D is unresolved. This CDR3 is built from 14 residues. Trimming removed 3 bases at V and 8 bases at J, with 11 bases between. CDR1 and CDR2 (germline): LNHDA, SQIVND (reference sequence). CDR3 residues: CASSIGSLYSPLHF. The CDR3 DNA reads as TGTGCCAGTAGTATCGGTAGCCTGTATTCACCCCTCCACTTT.

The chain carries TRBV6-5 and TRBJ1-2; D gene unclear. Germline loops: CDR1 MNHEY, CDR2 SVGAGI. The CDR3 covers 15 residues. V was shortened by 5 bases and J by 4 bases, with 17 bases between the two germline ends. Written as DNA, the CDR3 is TGTGCCAGCAGTACTCAACAGCGGCCTCGCTATGGCTACACCTTC. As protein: CASSTQQRPRYGYTF.

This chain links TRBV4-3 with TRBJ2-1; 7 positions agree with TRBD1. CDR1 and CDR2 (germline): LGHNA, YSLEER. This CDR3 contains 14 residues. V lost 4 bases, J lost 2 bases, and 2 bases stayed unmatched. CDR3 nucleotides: TGCGCCAGCAGCCGGGGACAGACCTACAATGAGCAGTTCTTC. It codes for CASSRGQTYNEQFF.

CDR3: CASSPRTVYNEQFF. The DNA for the CDR3 is TGTGCCAGCAGCCCGAGGACAGTCTACAATGAGCAGTTCTTC. This chain uses TRBV7-2 with TRBJ2-1, with D maybe TRBD1 (6 bases). V gave up 5 bases and J gave up 3 bases, with 11 bases separating them. Germline assignment: CDR1 SGHTA and CDR2 FQGNSA. The CDR3 runs 14 residues.